The subject of this entry is one T cell receptor beta chain. The method was immunoSEQ multiplex PCR; TCRdb's version includes in-frame clones alone and lacks a portion of them. Here the sample spans 75,000 to 90,000 clones, 85% being singletons. The data derive from a study of control samples from healthy donors and cancer patients. Germline CDR1 and CDR2: MGHDK and SYGVNS. This CDR3 is built from 15 residues. The junction had 3 bases not matched to a gene; V was cut back by 1 base and J by 1 base. This chain links TRBV25-1 with TRBJ1-1; 7 bases map to TRBD1. The origin of this receptor is a woman between 35 and 50 years old in good health. The sample taken for sequencing was blood. The CDR3 spells CASSEWYRGNTEAFF. DNA for the CDR3: TGTGCCAGCAGTGAATGGTACAGGGGGAACACTGAAGCTTTCTTT.